This entry describes one T cell receptor beta chain. Original data processing: By means of reference gene primer amplification, nucleated cell counts were estimated. Some clones are missing from TCRdb's copy, which holds only in-frame ones; the method was immunoSEQ multiplex PCR. V, J and clone size are taken as reported in that table, and D and trimming were inferred from the DNA itself. The table lists 150,000 to 200,000 clones, 88% of them singletons. Germline lookup yields CDR1 MNHEY and CDR2 SVGAGI. CDR3 size: 14 residues. V was pared by 0 bases and J by 4 bases, with 1 base of the junction left unmatched. The sample belongs to a study of blood T cell repertoires in COVID-19. About the study: COVID-19 samples collected from the United States, Italy and Spain covered acute and convalescent phases. The analysed material was cDNA or gDNA that came from T cells, B-cell-depleted T cells, or PBMCs.

The receptor's source is a man aged 55-75 years with acute or convalescent COVID-19. The chain has TRBV6-5 and TRBJ2-3; 7 bases fit TRBD2. Specimen: peripheral blood. The CDR3 sequence: CASSYSGGADTQYF. CDR3 bases: TGTGCCAGCAGTTACTCGGGAGGGGCAGATACGCAGTATTTT.